A single sample gave rise to the 26 T cell receptor beta chains below, sequenced in a study of regulatory T cells in long-lasting Graves disease. Building of the TCR beta libraries involved iRepertoire HTBI primers and Arm-PCR of CDR3 regions. From the multiplex PCR reads, TCRdb called clonotypes with MiXCR, one entry per CDR3 protein. The table shows roughly 440,000 distinct CDR3 sequences, with roughly 17% occurring only once. Noted time point: newly diagnosed GD, antithyroid drugs for less than 3 months. PBMCs were the source of the RNA used for TCR sequencing. The sample was also reused in another study, on T cells in Graves' hyperthyroidism and ophthalmopathy.

The sample was peripheral blood mononuclear cells (PBMCs), taken at new diagnosis, from a patient treated with antithyroid drugs. The receptors here all came from a woman aged 18 to 35 with Graves disease.

The chain joins TRBV4-1 to TRBJ2-7, with D perhaps assigned TRBD1 or TRBD2 (5 bases each). Trimming left V 3 bases short and J 2 bases short, with 11 bases between. The germline gives CDR1 MGHRA, CDR2 YSYEKL. This CDR3 has 14 amino acids. CDR3: CASSHTGTPYEQYF. The CDR3 DNA follows: TGCGCCAGCAGCCATACCGGGACCCCCTACGAGCAGTACTTC.

Of note for this clonotype: One end of the junction varies from germline; a read error may be responsible. CDR3 sequence: CSVKEFDRGYGYTF. CDR3 sequence (DNA): TGCAGCGTTAAAGAATTTGACAGGGGTTATGGCTACACCTTC. The chain combines TRBV29-1 with TRBJ1-2; 8 bases align to TRBD1. CDR3 length: 14 amino acids. From germline, CDR1 is SQVTM and CDR2 ANQGSEA.

This clonotype was counted at least ten times. The chain has TRBV10-1 and TRBJ2-3, with 7 bases matching TRBD2. Germline assignment: CDR1 WNHNN and CDR2 SYGVQD (reference sequence). The V gene end was trimmed by 10 bases and the J gene end by 3 bases; junction bases not matched to a gene: 19. This CDR3 has 17 amino acids. The CDR3 loop reads CATSSESRGLRTDTQYF. The CDR3, as DNA: TGCGCCACCTCGAGTGAAAGCCGGGGACTAAGAACAGATACGCAGTATTTT.

This clonotype was counted a few times. The genes are TRBV15 and TRBJ2-7; 10 nucleotides line up with TRBD2. J gave up 0 bases and V 2 bases, and 1 base lay outside the gene matches. The germline gives CDR1 LNHNV, CDR2 YYDKDF (reference sequence). The CDR3 consists of 15 residues. This CDR3 is CATSRLAGVSYEQYF. CDR3 coding DNA: TGTGCCACCAGCAGACTAGCGGGGGTCTCCTACGAGCAGTACTTC.

This clonotype was counted at least ten times. The chain has TRBV5-1 and TRBJ1-1, with D uncertain. Germline CDR1 reads SGHRS; CDR2 reads YFSETQ. The V end was cut by 0 bases, the J end by 5 bases, with 11 bases between. This CDR3 has 14 residues. The CDR3, as DNA: TGCGCCAGCAGCTTGGCCGGCTTGGTGACTGAAGCTTTCTTT. As protein: CASSLAGLVTEAFF.

Ten or more counts support this clonotype. This chain links TRBV20-1 with TRBJ1-1; a weak D match, TRBD1 (6 bases). The CDR3 has 14 residues. V lost 4 bases and J lost 7, with 19 bases in between. In germline, CDR1 is DFQATT, CDR2 SNEGSKA (reference sequence). This CDR3 is CSATRGGTRGEAFF. CDR3 coding DNA: TGCAGTGCTACCCGAGGCGGGACAAGGGGTGAAGCTTTCTTT.

On this clonotype: A much larger clone is a single base away; this may be a read error. The J gene is TRBJ2-1, the V gene TRBV9; D ambiguous. Germline CDR1 reads SGDLS; CDR2 reads YYNGEE. The CDR3 is 15 residues long. The CDR3 coding sequence is TGTGCCAGCAGCGTAGAATCCGGATCGTACAATGAGCAGTCCTTC. Translating gives CASSVESGSYNEQSF.

This clonotype appeared many times. The CDR3 is CASSQGGAYNEQFF. Written as DNA, the CDR3 is TGTGCCAGCAGCCAAGGGGGAGCCTACAATGAGCAGTTCTTC. The chain carries TRBV7-6 and TRBJ2-1, with D maybe TRBD1 (6 bases). Germline CDR1 SGHVS, CDR2 FNYEAQ. V lost 5 bases, J lost 2 bases, and 10 bases lay in between. The CDR3 spans 14 residues.

There are many counts of this clonotype. The rearrangement links TRBV30 to TRBJ1-2; 9 bases agree with TRBD1. The CDR3 has 13 amino acids. The germline CDR1 and CDR2 sequences are GTSNPN and SVGIG (reference sequence). V shed 2 bases and J 8 bases; nucleotides not matched to a gene: 6. In DNA form, the CDR3 reads TGTGCCTGGAGTCCGGGACAGGGTCAGGGCTACACCTTC. It yields the protein CAWSPGQGQGYTF.

This clonotype occurred many times. J is TRBJ1-1 and V is TRBV2; D is ambiguous. From germline, CDR1 is SNHLY and CDR2 FYNNEI. The V end lost 4 bases, the J end lost 1 base, and 16 bases lay between the germline ends. CDR3 size: 16 residues. DNA for the CDR3: TGTGCCAGCAGTGCTTTTTTTAGGCAGGCGAACACTGAAGCTTTCTTT. Its protein product is CASSAFFRQANTEAFF.

For this clonotype: This may be a read error: a much more frequent sequence differs by one nucleotide. The chain couples TRBV27 to TRBJ2-7; D call uncertain. This CDR3 contains 13 residues. V was shortened by 0 bases and J by 7 bases, with 10 bases between the two germline ends. CDR1 and CDR2 from the germline V gene are MNHEY and SMNVEV (reference sequence). The DNA for the CDR3 is TGTGCCAGCAGTTTATCCAGTCCTCAAGAGCAGTACTTC. Its translation: CASSLSSPQEQYF.

This clonotype appeared many times. The chain joins TRBV9 to TRBJ2-7, with D perhaps being TRBD1 or TRBD2 (5 bases each). The CDR3 is 14 amino acids. Germline-derived CDR1 and CDR2 are SGDLS and YYNGEE. V lost 0 bases to trimming and J lost 2 bases, with 9 bases between them. The CDR3 sequence is CASSVGGGTYEQYF. The DNA for the CDR3 is TGTGCCAGCAGCGTAGGTGGGGGAACCTACGAGCAGTACTTC.

This sequence joins TRBV12-3 or TRBV12-4 and TRBJ2-2; D is possibly TRBD1 or TRBD2 (5 bases each). Deletions cut 6 bases from V and 1 base from J, with 12 bases between. CDR3 length: 15 amino acids. CDR3 loop: CASRRDLRNTGELFF. CDR3 nucleotides: TGTGCCAGCAGACGGGACCTTAGGAACACCGGGGAGCTGTTTTTT.

This clonotype was counted ten times or more. The chain couples TRBV12-3 or TRBV12-4 to TRBJ2-2; D ambiguous. V gave up 3 bases and J gave up 3 bases, with 2 bases separating them. The CDR3 has 12 residues. CDR3 sequence (DNA): TGTGCCAGCAGTTTCGACACCGGGGAGCTGTTTTTT. Amino acid sequence: CASSFDTGELFF.

This clonotype was seen ten or more times. This chain links TRBV28 with TRBJ2-3; D gene uncertain. CDR1 and CDR2 from the germline V gene are MDHEN and SYDVKM. Trimming shortened V by 6 bases and J by 0 bases, and 7 bases separated the two germline ends. The CDR3 is 13 residues long. The CDR3 coding sequence is TGTGCCAGCAGCCGACGGAGCACAGATACGCAGTATTTT. Protein product: CASSRRSTDTQYF. The whole variable domain, filled in from reference TRBV28 and TRBJ2-3, reads DVKVTQSSRYLVKRTGEKVFLECVQDMDHENMFWYRQDPGLGLRLIYFSYDVKMKEKGDIPEGYSVSREKKERFSLILESASTNQTSMYLCASSRRSTDTQYFGPGTRLTVL.

This clonotype turned up a few times. This sequence joins TRBV7-9 and TRBJ2-1; 9 bases are a match to TRBD1. The CDR3 totals 15 residues. Germline CDR1 SEHNR, CDR2 FQNEAQ (reference sequence). J gave up 5 bases and V 5 bases, and 7 bases lay outside the gene matches. CDR3 nucleotide sequence: TGTGCCAGCAGCCAAGGACAGGGGCTGGACAATGAGCAGTTCTTC. It codes for CASSQGQGLDNEQFF.

This clonotype was seen only a few times. The chain links TRBV7-2 to TRBJ2-1, with 10 bases aligning to TRBD2. The CDR3 contains 15 residues. CDR1 is SGHTA, CDR2 FQGNSA, per germline. The J segment lost 9 bases and the V segment lost 5 bases, leaving 10 bases of the junction unmatched. The CDR3 DNA reads TGTGCCAGCAGCCTCATGGGACTAGCGAGGGGTGAGCAGTTCTTC. Its protein is CASSLMGLARGEQFF.

This clonotype was seen repeatedly, ten times or more. The V gene is TRBV11-2, the J gene TRBJ2-2; D is undetermined. V lost 5 bases and J 3 bases, leaving 13 bases between the germline ends. Germline V lookup: CDR1 SGHAT, CDR2 FQNNGV. This CDR3 is built from 15 residues. CDR3 DNA sequence: TGTGCCAGCAGCCACGTACAGCGCGACACCGGGGAGCTGTTTTTT. Amino acids: CASSHVQRDTGELFF.

This clonotype was recorded many times. The chain couples TRBV18 to TRBJ2-7; 11 bases match TRBD1. Germline trimming cut 5 bases from V and 7 bases from J; bases unmatched to any gene: 7. Germline V gene lookup returns CDR1 KGHSH and CDR2 LQKENI. The CDR3 length is 14 residues. CDR3 sequence: CASSSMDRGQEQYF. The CDR3 DNA is TGTGCCAGCTCATCTATGGACAGGGGGCAAGAGCAGTACTTC.

This clonotype has more than one count but fewer than ten. The chain links TRBV19 to TRBJ1-1; D may be TRBD1 (6 bases). V was cut by 3 bases and J by 0 bases, with 8 bases left in between. The CDR3 length is 14 residues. Germline V gene sequence: CDR1 LNHDA, CDR2 SQIVND (reference sequence). The CDR3 reads CASSIKGVNTEAFF. CDR3 sequence (DNA): TGTGCCAGTAGTATCAAGGGGGTGAACACTGAAGCTTTCTTT.

This clonotype was counted ten times or more. This chain links TRBV12-3 or TRBV12-4 with TRBJ2-2; 9 nucleotides agree with TRBD2. V shed 6 bases, J shed 7 bases, and the junction held 9 bases outside the gene matches. The CDR3 extends over 15 amino acids. CDR3 protein: CASRPKGLAIGELFF. DNA of the CDR3: TGTGCCAGCAGACCTAAGGGACTAGCAATCGGGGAGCTGTTTTTT.

Ten or more counts support this clonotype. This chain links TRBV6-1 with TRBJ2-3; D gene unclear. Trimming took off 3 bases at V and 8 bases at J, with 3 bases between the two ends. Germline V gene data show CDR1 as MNHNS and CDR2 as SASEGT. This CDR3 is 10 amino acids long. CDR3 residues: CASSDGTQYF. The CDR3 DNA is TGTGCCAGCAGTGATGGTACGCAGTATTTT.

The chain has TRBV3-1 and TRBJ1-1; no firm D call. This CDR3 spans 13 amino acids. Trimming stripped 4 bases from V and 5 bases from J, with 11 bases between. Germline-derived CDR1 and CDR2 are LGHDT and YNNKEL (reference sequence). This chain's CDR3 is CASSPRFLTEAFF. In nucleotides, the CDR3 is TGTGCCAGCAGCCCAAGGTTTCTGACTGAAGCTTTCTTT.

The gene calls are TRBV6-4 and TRBJ1-5; no definite D call. Trimming removed 0 bases at V and 2 bases at J, with 11 bases between. Germline V lookup: CDR1 MRHNA, CDR2 SNTAGT. The CDR3 is made up of 16 amino acids. DNA for the CDR3: TGTGCCAGCAGTGACTCCCGTAAAAGGTGCAATCAGCCCCAGCATTTT. Translated, it gives CASSDSRKRCNQPQHF.

This chain uses TRBV5-1 with TRBJ2-2; 12 bases are shared with TRBD2. CDR1 and CDR2 (germline): SGHRS, YFSETQ. The CDR3 consists of 20 residues. Trimming at V came to 0 bases and at J to 0 bases, leaving 9 bases not matched to a gene. The CDR3 protein is CASSLATKTSGSTNTGELFF. As DNA, the CDR3 is TGCGCCAGCAGCTTGGCCACCAAGACTAGCGGGAGTACGAACACCGGGGAGCTGTTTTTT.

The chain has TRBV20-1 and TRBJ1-5; 7 nucleotides align to TRBD1. The CDR3 runs 13 residues. V was pared by 2 bases and J by 7 bases, with 5 bases of the junction left unmatched. Germline CDR1 reads DFQATT; CDR2 reads SNEGSKA (reference sequence). The CDR3 sequence is CSARSQGNQPQHF. In nucleotides, the CDR3 is TGCAGTGCTAGATCACAGGGGAACCAGCCCCAGCATTTT.